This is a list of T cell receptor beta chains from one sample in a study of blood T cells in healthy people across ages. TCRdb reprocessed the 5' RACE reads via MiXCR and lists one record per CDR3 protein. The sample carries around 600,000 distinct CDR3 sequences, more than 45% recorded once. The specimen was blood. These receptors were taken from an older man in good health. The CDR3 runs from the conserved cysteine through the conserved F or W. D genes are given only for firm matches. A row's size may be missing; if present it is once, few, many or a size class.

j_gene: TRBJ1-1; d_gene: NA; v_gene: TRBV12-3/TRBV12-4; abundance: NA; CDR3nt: TGTGCCATCCACGGGGGCTCGAACACTGAAGCTTTCTTT; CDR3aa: CAIHGGSNTEAFF
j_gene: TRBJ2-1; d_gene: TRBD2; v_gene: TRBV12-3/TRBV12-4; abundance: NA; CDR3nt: TGTGCCAGCAGTGGGACTAGCGGGAGCAGGGATGAGCAGTTCTTC; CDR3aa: CASSGTSGSRDEQFF
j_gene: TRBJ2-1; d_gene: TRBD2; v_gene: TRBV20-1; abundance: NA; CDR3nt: TGCAGTGCTGGAGATGGGAGCGGGGCCTACAATGAGCAGTTCTTC; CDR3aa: CSAGDGSGAYNEQFF
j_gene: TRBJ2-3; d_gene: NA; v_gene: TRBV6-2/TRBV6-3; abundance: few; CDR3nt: TGTGCCAGCACTGCCTGGGATACGCAGTATTTT; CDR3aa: CASTAWDTQYF
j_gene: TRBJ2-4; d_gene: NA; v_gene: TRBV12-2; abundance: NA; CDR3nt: TGTGCAAGTCGCAGAGGAGGAGGGCGGAAGCCCAAAAACATTCAGTACTTC; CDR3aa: CASRRGGGRKPKNIQYF
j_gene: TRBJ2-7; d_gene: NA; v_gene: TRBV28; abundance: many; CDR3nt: TGTGCCAGCAGTTCCCGACAGGTTCGGGGTCTACAGTACTTC; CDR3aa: CASSSRQVRGLQYF
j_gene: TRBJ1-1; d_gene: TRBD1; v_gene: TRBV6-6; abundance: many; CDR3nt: TGTGCCAGCACTAGGGACAGGGTAAACACTGAAGCTTTCTTT; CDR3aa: CASTRDRVNTEAFF
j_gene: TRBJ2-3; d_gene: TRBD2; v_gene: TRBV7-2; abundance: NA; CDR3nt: TGTGCCAGCAGCACTCGCACAAAAACTAGCGTTGCCAGCACAGATACGCAGTATTTT; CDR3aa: CASSTRTKTSVASTDTQYF
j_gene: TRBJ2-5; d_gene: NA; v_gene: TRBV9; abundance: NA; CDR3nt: TGTGCCAGCAGCGTGGGATGGGGGACGCCCAAGGGACAAGAGACCCAGTACTTC; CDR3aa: CASSVGWGTPKGQETQYF
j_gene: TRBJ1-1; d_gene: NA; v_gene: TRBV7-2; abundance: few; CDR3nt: TGTGCCAGCAGCTTAGTTAGGGATTATATGAACACTGAAGCTTTCTTT; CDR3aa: CASSLVRDYMNTEAFF
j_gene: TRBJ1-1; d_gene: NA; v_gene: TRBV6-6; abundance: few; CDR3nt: TGTGCCAGCAGTTACTCGAACGAGGGGGGGCTGGCTTTCTTT; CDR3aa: CASSYSNEGGLAFF
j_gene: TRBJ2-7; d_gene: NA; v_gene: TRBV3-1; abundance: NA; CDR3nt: TGTGCCAGCAGCCAACAGAACTACGAGCAGTACTTC; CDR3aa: CASSQQNYEQYF
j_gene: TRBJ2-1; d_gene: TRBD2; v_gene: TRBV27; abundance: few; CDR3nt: TGTGCCAGCGCCCTGGGGGCTAGCGGGAGGAATGAGCAGTTCTTC; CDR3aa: CASALGASGRNEQFF
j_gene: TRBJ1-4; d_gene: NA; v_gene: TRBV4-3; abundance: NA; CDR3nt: TGCGCCAGCAGCCAAGAAAGCTCAGGACGAAATGAAAAACTGTTTTTT; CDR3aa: CASSQESSGRNEKLFF
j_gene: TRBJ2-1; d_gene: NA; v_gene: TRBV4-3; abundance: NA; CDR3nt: TGCGCCAGCAGCCAAGGCTTCCTTAGGAATGAGCAGTTCTTC; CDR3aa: CASSQGFLRNEQFF
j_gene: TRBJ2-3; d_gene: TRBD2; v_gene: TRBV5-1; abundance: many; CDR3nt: TGTGCCAGCAGCCTCGGACTAGCGGGGGACACAGATACGCAGTATTTT; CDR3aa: CASSLGLAGDTDTQYF
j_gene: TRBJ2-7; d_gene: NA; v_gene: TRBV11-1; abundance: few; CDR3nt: TGTGCCAGCAGCTTAGGGTACAGCACCTACGAGCAGTACTTC; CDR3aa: CASSLGYSTYEQYF
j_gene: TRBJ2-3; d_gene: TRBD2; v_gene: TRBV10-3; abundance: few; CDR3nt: TGTGCCATCAGAAAGACTAGCGGGAGGGATACGCAGTATTTT; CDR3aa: CAIRKTSGRDTQYF
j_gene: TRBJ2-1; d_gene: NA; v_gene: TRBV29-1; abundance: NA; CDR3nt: TGCAGCGTGGCGACAGAGCCATCCTACAATGAGCAGTTCTTC; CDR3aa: CSVATEPSYNEQFF
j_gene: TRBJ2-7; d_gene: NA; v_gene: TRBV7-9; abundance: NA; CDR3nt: TGTGCCAGCAGCTTCCGTCAGGGTATCTCCTACGAGCAGTACTTC; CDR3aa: CASSFRQGISYEQYF
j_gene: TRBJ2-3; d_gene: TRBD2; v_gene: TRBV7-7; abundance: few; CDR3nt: TGTGCTAGCAGCCGTCAGCGGGATGGGGATACGCAGTATTTT; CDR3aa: CASSRQRDGDTQYF
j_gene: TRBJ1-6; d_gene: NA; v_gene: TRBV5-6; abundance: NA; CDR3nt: TGTGCCAGCAGCTTGGGCCCCTCCTATAATTCACCCCTCCACTTT; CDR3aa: CASSLGPSYNSPLHF
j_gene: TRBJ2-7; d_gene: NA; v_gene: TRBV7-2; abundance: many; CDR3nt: TGTGCCAGCACCAACCCGGCACACACCTACGAGCAGTACTTC; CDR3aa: CASTNPAHTYEQYF
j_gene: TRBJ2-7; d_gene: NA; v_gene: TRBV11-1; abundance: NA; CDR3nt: TGTGCCAGCAGCTTTTCGGGGTCCGGCTGGAACGAGCAGTACTTC; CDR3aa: CASSFSGSGWNEQYF
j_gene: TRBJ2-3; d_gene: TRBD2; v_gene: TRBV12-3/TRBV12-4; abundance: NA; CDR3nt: TGTGCCAGCAGCTTTAGGGTTCGAGCGGGAGTAAATACGCAGTATTTT; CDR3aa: CASSFRVRAGVNTQYF
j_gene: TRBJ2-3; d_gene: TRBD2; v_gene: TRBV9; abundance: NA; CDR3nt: TGTGCCAGCAGCGGACGACTAGCGGGAGGGACAGATACGCAGTATTTT; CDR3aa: CASSGRLAGGTDTQYF
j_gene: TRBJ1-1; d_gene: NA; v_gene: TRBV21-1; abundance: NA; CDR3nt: TGTGCCAGCAGACCCCTCAGGTTCCTAATGAACACTGAAGCTTTCTTT; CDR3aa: CASRPLRFLMNTEAFF
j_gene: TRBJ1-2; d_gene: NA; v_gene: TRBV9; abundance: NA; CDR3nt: TGTGCCAGCAGCGCGACATTAAACTATGGCTACACCTTC; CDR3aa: CASSATLNYGYTF
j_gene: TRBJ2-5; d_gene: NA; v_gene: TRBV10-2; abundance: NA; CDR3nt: TGCGCCAGCAGTGGGGTTGGGGAGACCCAGTACTTC; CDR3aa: CASSGVGETQYF